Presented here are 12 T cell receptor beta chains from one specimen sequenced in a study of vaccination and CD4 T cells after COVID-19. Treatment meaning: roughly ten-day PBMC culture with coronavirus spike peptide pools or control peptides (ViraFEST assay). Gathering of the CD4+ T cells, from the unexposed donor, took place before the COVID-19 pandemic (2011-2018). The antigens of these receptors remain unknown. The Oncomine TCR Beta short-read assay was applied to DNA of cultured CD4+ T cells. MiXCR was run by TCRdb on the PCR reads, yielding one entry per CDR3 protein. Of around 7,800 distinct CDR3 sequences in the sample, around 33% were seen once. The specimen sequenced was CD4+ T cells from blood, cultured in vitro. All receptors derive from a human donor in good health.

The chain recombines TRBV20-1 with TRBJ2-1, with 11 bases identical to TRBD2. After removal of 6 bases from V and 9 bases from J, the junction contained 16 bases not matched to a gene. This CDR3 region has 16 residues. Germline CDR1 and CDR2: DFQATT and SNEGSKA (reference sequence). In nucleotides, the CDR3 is TGCAGTGCCAGCGGGGCCACTAGCGGGGGAGTAGGTGAGCAGTTCTTC. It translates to CSASGATSGGVGEQFF.

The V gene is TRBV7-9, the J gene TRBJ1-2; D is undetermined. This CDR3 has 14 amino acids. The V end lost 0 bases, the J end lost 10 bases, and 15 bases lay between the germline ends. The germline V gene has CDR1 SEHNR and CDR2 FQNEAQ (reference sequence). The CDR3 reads CASSLASPVDDYTF. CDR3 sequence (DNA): TGTGCCAGCAGCTTAGCGTCGCCCGTGGATGACTACACCTTC.

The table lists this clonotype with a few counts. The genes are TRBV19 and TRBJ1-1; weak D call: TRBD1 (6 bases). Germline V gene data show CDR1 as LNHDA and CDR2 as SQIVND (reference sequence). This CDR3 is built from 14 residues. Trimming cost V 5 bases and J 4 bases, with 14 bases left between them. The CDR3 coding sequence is TGTGCCAGTAGTTACCACGGACAGACCACTGAAGCTTTCTTT. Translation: CASSYHGQTTEAFF.

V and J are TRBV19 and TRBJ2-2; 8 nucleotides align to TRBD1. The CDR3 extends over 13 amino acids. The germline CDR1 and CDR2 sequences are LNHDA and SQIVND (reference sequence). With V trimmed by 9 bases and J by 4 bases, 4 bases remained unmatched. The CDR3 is CASATGATGELFF. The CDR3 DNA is TGTGCCAGCGCGACAGGGGCCACCGGGGAGCTGTTTTTT.

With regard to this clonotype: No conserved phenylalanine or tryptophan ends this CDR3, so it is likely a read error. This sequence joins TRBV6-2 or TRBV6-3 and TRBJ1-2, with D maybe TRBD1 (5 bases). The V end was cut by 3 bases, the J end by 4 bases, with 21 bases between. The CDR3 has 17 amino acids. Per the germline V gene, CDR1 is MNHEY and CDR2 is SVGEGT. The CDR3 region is CASSYSRGIRESYGYTY. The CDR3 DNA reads TGTGCCAGCAGTTATAGTAGGGGCATCAGAGAGAGCTATGGCTACACCTAC.

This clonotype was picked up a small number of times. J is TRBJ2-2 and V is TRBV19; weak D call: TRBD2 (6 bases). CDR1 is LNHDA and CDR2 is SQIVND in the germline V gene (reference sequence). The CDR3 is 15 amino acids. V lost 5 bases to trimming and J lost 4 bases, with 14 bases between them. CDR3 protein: CASSESERVTGELFF. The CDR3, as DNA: TGTGCCAGTAGTGAGTCGGAGCGGGTCACCGGGGAGCTGTTTTTT.

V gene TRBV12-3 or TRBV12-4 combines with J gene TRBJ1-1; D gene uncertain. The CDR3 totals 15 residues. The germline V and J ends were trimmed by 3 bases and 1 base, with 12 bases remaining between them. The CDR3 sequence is CASSFTGTRNTEAFF. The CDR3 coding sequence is TGTGCCAGCAGTTTTACGGGAACGAGGAACACTGAAGCTTTCTTT.

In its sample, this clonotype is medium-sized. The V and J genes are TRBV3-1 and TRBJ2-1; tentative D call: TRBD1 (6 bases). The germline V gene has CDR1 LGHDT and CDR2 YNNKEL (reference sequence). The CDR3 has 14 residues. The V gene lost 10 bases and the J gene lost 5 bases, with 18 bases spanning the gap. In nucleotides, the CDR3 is TGTGCCAACCACAGGGTGGAAGGAAACAATGAGCAGTTCTTC. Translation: CANHRVEGNNEQFF.

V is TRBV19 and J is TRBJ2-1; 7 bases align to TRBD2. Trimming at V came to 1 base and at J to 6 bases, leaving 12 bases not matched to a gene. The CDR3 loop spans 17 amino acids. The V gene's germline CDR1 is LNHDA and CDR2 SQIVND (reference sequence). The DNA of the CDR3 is TGTGCCAGTAGTATAGCCCTTAGATTAGCGGGTACCAATGAGCAGTTCTTC. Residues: CASSIALRLAGTNEQFF.

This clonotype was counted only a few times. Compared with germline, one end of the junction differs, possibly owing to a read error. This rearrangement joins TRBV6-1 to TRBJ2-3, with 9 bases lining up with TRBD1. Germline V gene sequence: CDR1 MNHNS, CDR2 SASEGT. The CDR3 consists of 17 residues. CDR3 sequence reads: CASSEETGTGIEREQYF. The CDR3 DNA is TGTGCCAGCAGCGAAGAAACCGGGACAGGGATTGAAAGGGAACAGTATTTT.

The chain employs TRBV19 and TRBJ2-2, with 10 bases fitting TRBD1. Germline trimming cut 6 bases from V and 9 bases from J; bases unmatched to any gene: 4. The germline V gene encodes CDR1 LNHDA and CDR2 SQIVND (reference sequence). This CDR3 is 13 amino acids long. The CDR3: CASRGDRGRELFF. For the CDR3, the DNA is TGTGCCAGTAGGGGGGACAGGGGTAGGGAGCTGTTTTTT.

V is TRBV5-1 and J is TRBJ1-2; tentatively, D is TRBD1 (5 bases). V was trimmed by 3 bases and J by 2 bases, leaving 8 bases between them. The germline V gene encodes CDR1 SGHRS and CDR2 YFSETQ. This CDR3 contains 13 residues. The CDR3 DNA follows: TGCGCCAGCAGCTCGGACATAAACTATGGCTACACCTTC. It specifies CASSSDINYGYTF.